Shown below are 15 T cell receptor beta chains from a single sample sequenced in a study of blood T cell repertoires in COVID-19. Using immunoSEQ multiplex PCR, the repertoire was profiled, and TCRdb retains in-frame clones only, with some absent. Counted here are under 60,000 clones, approximately 83% occurring once; the ten biggest clones make up roughly 10%. Sequenced: peripheral blood. These receptors were taken from a man under 40 with COVID-19, enrolled during active disease.

The chain couples TRBV19 to TRBJ2-5; TRBD2 matches 15 bases. Germline CDR1 reads LNHDA; CDR2 reads SQIVND (reference sequence). CDR3 length equals 15 residues. V shed 5 bases, J shed 5 bases, and the junction held 3 bases outside the gene matches. The CDR3 loop reads CASSAGTSGRETQYF. As DNA, the CDR3 is TGTGCCAGTAGTGCGGGGACTAGCGGGAGGGAGACCCAGTACTTC. The whole variable domain, remainder taken from reference TRBV19 and TRBJ2-5, is DGGITQSPKYLFRKEGQNVTLSCEQNLNHDAMYWYRQDPGQGLRLIYYSQIVNDFQKGDIAEGYSVSREKKESFPLTVTSAQKNPTAFYLCASSAGTSGRETQYFGPGTRLLVL.

In this sample, this clone turned up once. The chain couples TRBV2 to TRBJ1-1, with D possibly TRBD1 on 6 matching bases. The CDR3 contains 16 residues. Germline CDR1 and CDR2: SNHLY and FYNNEI. Between the trimmed V and J ends, which lost 0 bases and 0 bases, there was a span of 11 bases. CDR3 in DNA: TGTGCCAGCAGTGAAGCGGCCACAGGGATGAACACTGAAGCTTTCTTT. It is translated as CASSEAATGMNTEAFF.

The genes are TRBV28 and TRBJ2-2; a weak D match, TRBD1 (7 bases). There are 16 residues in the CDR3. Deletions cut 5 bases from V and 2 bases from J, with 15 bases between. Per the germline V gene, CDR1 is MDHEN and CDR2 is SYDVKM. The CDR3: CASSAAGQPNTGELFF. The CDR3 coding sequence is TGTGCCAGCAGTGCCGCGGGACAGCCAAACACCGGGGAGCTGTTTTTT.

The V gene is TRBV29-1, the J gene TRBJ1-1; 7 bases fit TRBD1. CDR3 length equals 12 residues. Germline V lookup: CDR1 SQVTM, CDR2 ANQGSEA. The V segment lost 5 bases and the J segment 9 bases; nucleotides outside the gene matches: 9. CDR3 amino acids: CSVNFIRGQAFF. CDR3 bases: TGCAGCGTTAATTTTATTAGGGGGCAAGCTTTCTTT.

The rearrangement links TRBV18 to TRBJ2-7; D perhaps matches TRBD1 (7 bases). The germline V gene encodes CDR1 KGHSH and CDR2 LQKENI. The CDR3 is 12 residues long. The ends were cut back, 5 bases at V and 7 bases at J, with 12 bases in the middle. CDR3 sequence reads: CASSNGGQEQYF. In DNA, the CDR3 is TGTGCCAGCTCAAACGGGGGACAGGAGCAGTACTTC.

CDR3 DNA sequence: TGTGCCAGTAGTATAGTAGAGTATAGTGAGCAGTTCTTC. This gives the protein CASSIVEYSEQFF. The gene calls are TRBV19 and TRBJ2-1, with D hard to call. V was shortened by 1 base and J by 9 bases, with 10 bases between the two germline ends. CDR3 length equals 13 residues. Germline V gene lookup returns CDR1 LNHDA and CDR2 SQIVND (reference sequence).

The chain employs TRBV7-9 and TRBJ2-1; 9 bases align to TRBD1. This CDR3 is 16 amino acids long. Germline V gene data show CDR1 as SEHNR and CDR2 as FQNEAQ (reference sequence). With 4 bases clipped from V and 9 bases from J, the junction kept 13 bases outside the gene matches. The CDR3 loop reads CASSSRDRDGAIEQFF. The DNA for the CDR3 is TGTGCCAGCAGCTCCCGGGACAGGGACGGGGCGATTGAGCAGTTCTTC.

The chain recombines TRBV4-2 with TRBJ1-1; 9 positions match TRBD1. CDR1 LGHNA and CDR2 YNFKEQ come from the germline V gene. CDR3 length: 13 amino acids. J was trimmed by 7 bases and V by 6 bases; bases with no gene match: 6. CDR3 bases: TGTGCCAGCAGGGGACAGGGATATCTTGAAGCTTTCTTT. Protein product: CASRGQGYLEAFF.

CDR3 DNA sequence: TGTGCCAGCAGCCTAGCGGAGAACGGGGAGCTGTTTTTT. Translated, it gives CASSLAENGELFF. The chain joins TRBV6-5 to TRBJ2-2, with 7 bases aligning to TRBD2. CDR3 length: 13 amino acids. Germline loops: CDR1 MNHEY, CDR2 SVGAGI. Unmatched junction bases numbered 5, after V lost 6 bases and J lost 7 bases.

The V call is TRBV28, the J call TRBJ1-2, with a weak D call TRBD1 (6 bases). CDR1 MDHEN and CDR2 SYDVKM come from the germline V gene. V lost 5 bases and J lost 0, with 19 bases in between. This CDR3 is built from 17 residues. The DNA of the CDR3 is TGTGCCAGCAGTCCCTCGGGCAGGGGAGTGTCTAACTATGGCTACACCTTC. Protein: CASSPSGRGVSNYGYTF.

In DNA form, the CDR3 reads TGTGCCAGCACCACCGGGTTAGGACATAAAAACGAGCAGTACTTC. Translated: CASTTGLGHKNEQYF. This sequence joins TRBV28 and TRBJ2-7; D is possibly TRBD1 (5 bases). Deletions cut 7 bases from V and 5 bases from J, with 21 bases between. The CDR3 loop spans 15 amino acids. The germline V gene has CDR1 MDHEN and CDR2 SYDVKM.

V usage is TRBV19 and J usage is TRBJ1-2; tentative D call: TRBD1 (6 bases). Trimming pared 7 bases from V and 8 bases from J, leaving 17 bases between. The CDR3 runs to 13 residues. The germline V gene encodes CDR1 LNHDA and CDR2 SQIVND (reference sequence). CDR3 residues: CASTLTQGRGYTF. CDR3 sequence (DNA): TGTGCCAGTACCTTGACACAGGGTCGCGGCTACACCTTC. The full variable domain, its missing parts supplied by reference TRBV19 and TRBJ1-2, is DGGITQSPKYLFRKEGQNVTLSCEQNLNHDAMYWYRQDPGQGLRLIYYSQIVNDFQKGDIAEGYSVSREKKESFPLTVTSAQKNPTAFYLCASTLTQGRGYTFGSGTRLTVV.

V usage is TRBV5-1 and J usage is TRBJ2-7; TRBD1 might be the D (6 bases). The germline V gene has CDR1 SGHRS and CDR2 YFSETQ. This CDR3 comprises 14 residues. Between the trimmed V and J ends, which lost 0 bases and 1 base, there was a span of 8 bases. CDR3 nucleotide sequence: TGCGCCAGCAGCTTGGGGGACACGTCCTACGAGCAGTACTTC. This encodes CASSLGDTSYEQYF.

The chain joins TRBV5-1 to TRBJ1-2; no clear D. V gave up 4 bases and J gave up 4 bases, with 11 bases separating them. The V gene's germline CDR1 is SGHRS and CDR2 YFSETQ. This CDR3 has 13 amino acids. CDR3 in amino acids: CASSEGFGYGYTF. The CDR3 DNA reads as TGCGCCAGCAGCGAGGGATTTGGCTATGGCTACACCTTC.

The genes are TRBV28 and TRBJ2-2, with 7 bases lining up with TRBD2. The CDR3 spans 17 residues. Germline lookup yields CDR1 MDHEN and CDR2 SYDVKM. V dropped 4 bases and J dropped 5; count of bases not matched to a gene: 13. This CDR3 reads CASSWGGASGLTGELFF. The DNA of the CDR3 is TGTGCCAGCAGTTGGGGGGGTGCTAGCGGCCTAACCGGGGAGCTGTTTTTT. The whole variable domain, remainder taken from reference TRBV28 and TRBJ2-2, is DVKVTQSSRYLVKRTGEKVFLECVQDMDHENMFWYRQDPGLGLRLIYFSYDVKMKEKGDIPEGYSVSREKKERFSLILESASTNQTSMYLCASSWGGASGLTGELFFGEGSRLTVL.